The 22 T cell receptor beta chains presented below share a single source sample, sequenced in a study of cytomegalovirus exposure and HLA in healthy donors. PCR primers comprised 60 Vbeta and 13 Jbeta primers. Measured with immunoSEQ multiplex PCR; TCRdb has only the in-frame clones, and not every one. Here the sample spans 160,000 or so clones, about 77% being singletons. Sequenced material: PBMCs. These receptors all come from a man between 60 and 75 years old in good health and CMV-seronegative.

V usage is TRBV27 and J usage is TRBJ2-6; a possible D gene is TRBD1 (5 bases). Germline V gene sequence: CDR1 MNHEY, CDR2 SMNVEV (reference sequence). This CDR3 has 17 amino acids. V shed 10 bases and J shed 0 bases, with 19 bases lying between them. The CDR3 coding sequence is TGTGCCACCCGCAGAACAGGACCCCTCTCTGGGGCCAACGTCCTGACTTTC. Protein sequence: CATRRTGPLSGANVLTF.

The chain is built from TRBV5-4 and TRBJ2-2; maybe TRBD2 (6 bases). With 4 bases removed from V and 6 bases from J, the gap between germline ends came to 19 bases. CDR1 and CDR2 from the germline V gene are SGHNT and YYREEE (reference sequence). This CDR3 comprises 16 residues. The chain's CDR3 is CASSPPRTMVPGELFF. In nucleotides, the CDR3 is TGTGCCAGCAGCCCCCCTCGGACTATGGTACCCGGGGAGCTGTTTTTT.

V is TRBV2 and J is TRBJ2-1, with D maybe TRBD2 (7 bases). Germline CDR1 and CDR2: SNHLY and FYNNEI. CDR3 length: 15 amino acids. Trimming took 4 bases from V and 7 from J, leaving 17 bases between them. The CDR3 loop reads CASSGGRARGNEQFF. For the CDR3, the DNA is TGTGCCAGCAGTGGGGGGAGGGCCAGGGGTAATGAGCAGTTCTTC.

V usage is TRBV5-1 and J usage is TRBJ1-2; 7 positions agree with TRBD1. Per the germline V gene, CDR1 is SGHRS and CDR2 is YFSETQ. V lost 4 bases and J lost 6; bases outside the gene matches: 15. The CDR3 covers 16 residues. CDR3 sequence reads: CASSGDSRSDLDGYTF. Written as DNA, the CDR3 is TGCGCCAGCAGCGGGGACAGCAGGTCAGATCTCGATGGCTACACCTTC.

The rearrangement uses TRBV6-4 and TRBJ1-5; D remains unclear. This CDR3 region has 15 residues. Germline assignment: CDR1 MRHNA and CDR2 SNTAGT. V was pared by 3 bases and J by 3 bases, with 12 bases between. The CDR3 loop reads CASSELAGPNQPQHF. CDR3 DNA sequence: TGTGCCAGCAGTGAGTTGGCAGGCCCCAATCAGCCCCAGCATTTT.

The chain carries TRBV13 and TRBJ2-7; D not resolved. CDR3 length: 13 amino acids. Trimming took 0 bases from V and 3 from J, leaving 6 bases between them. Germline assignment: CDR1 PRHDT and CDR2 FYEKMQ (reference sequence). The CDR3 loop reads CASSLGSYYEQYF. Here the CDR3 DNA reads TGTGCCAGCAGCTTAGGCAGTTACTACGAGCAGTACTTC.

The gene calls are TRBV13 and TRBJ2-7, with D unresolved. This CDR3 is built from 15 residues. V lost 5 bases and J 2 bases, leaving 16 bases between the germline ends. Germline assignment: CDR1 PRHDT and CDR2 FYEKMQ (reference sequence). The CDR3 loop is CASSLYTQTPYEQYF. The CDR3 DNA is TGTGCCAGCAGCCTCTATACCCAAACCCCCTACGAGCAGTACTTC.

This clone was observed a handful of times. CDR3 region: CASSGRGYRPSATNEKLFF. The CDR3 DNA is TGTGCCAGCAGTGGACGCGGGTACCGACCATCAGCAACTAATGAAAAACTGTTTTTT. The chain employs TRBV28 and TRBJ1-4; the D is unclear. In germline, CDR1 is MDHEN, CDR2 SYDVKM. The CDR3 covers 19 residues. V gave up 5 bases and J gave up 0 bases, with 22 bases separating them.

J is TRBJ2-1 and V is TRBV7-8; TRBD1 might be the D (6 bases). Trimming left V 5 bases short and J 4 bases short, with 15 bases between. CDR3 length: 15 amino acids. In germline, CDR1 is SGHVS, CDR2 FQNEAQ. CDR3 protein: CASSPGGTGYNEQFF. CDR3 nucleotides: TGTGCCAGCAGCCCTGGGGGCACAGGTTACAATGAGCAGTTCTTC.

J is TRBJ1-3 and V is TRBV4-3; 8 nucleotides align to TRBD1. Germline V gives CDR1 LGHNA, CDR2 YSLEER. This CDR3 has 15 residues. V trimming: 2 bases; J trimming: 4 bases; junction bases outside the gene matches: 4. In nucleotides, the CDR3 is TGCGCCAGCAGCCAATCCCGGACAGGGGGAAACACCATATATTTT. This encodes CASSQSRTGGNTIYF.

This chain links TRBV7-7 with TRBJ2-3; 7 nucleotides agree with TRBD1. The CDR3 extends over 15 amino acids. Germline values: CDR1 SSHAT, CDR2 FNYEAQ (reference sequence). With V trimmed by 6 bases and J by 4 bases, 10 bases remained unmatched. The CDR3 is CASSLRGRGSDTQYF. For the CDR3, the DNA is TGTGCCAGCAGTCTTAGGGGGCGCGGGTCAGATACGCAGTATTTT.

V and J are TRBV6-1 and TRBJ1-4; D possibly corresponds to TRBD1 (6 bases). Deletions cut 5 bases from V and 5 bases from J, with 12 bases between. Per germline, CDR1 MNHNS and CDR2 SASEGT. This CDR3 has 14 residues. CDR3 nucleotide sequence: TGTGCCAGCAGTAAGGACAGCCTAAATGAAAAACTGTTTTTT. It is translated as CASSKDSLNEKLFF.

This clone appeared a single time. V usage is TRBV29-1 and J usage is TRBJ1-4, with no clear D. The CDR3 extends over 13 amino acids. V was trimmed by 7 bases and J by 8 bases, leaving 17 bases between them. CDR1 is SQVTM, CDR2 ANQGSEA, per germline. The CDR3 coding sequence is TGCAGCGCCCGCGGTCGGGGTGGAGAAAAACTGTTTTTT. As protein: CSARGRGGEKLFF. Filled out from reference TRBV29-1 and TRBJ1-4, the complete variable domain reads SAVISQKPSRDICQRGTSLTIQCQVDSQVTMMFWYRQQPGQSLTLIATANQGSEATYESGFVIDKFPISRPNLTFSTLTVSNMSPEDSSIYLCSARGRGGEKLFFGSGTQLSVL.

This clone was counted a few times. This chain uses TRBV7-9 with TRBJ1-4, with 8 bases that match TRBD1. V lost 6 bases to trimming and J lost 5 bases; unmatched junction nucleotides: 8. Per the germline V gene, CDR1 is SEHNR and CDR2 is FQNEAQ (reference sequence). The CDR3 is made up of 15 amino acids. DNA for the CDR3: TGTGCCAGCAGACGACAGGGGCAGGGAAATGAAAAACTGTTTTTT. It translates to CASRRQGQGNEKLFF.

The J gene is TRBJ2-2, the V gene TRBV30; D gene uncertain. V lost 1 base to trimming and J lost 8 bases, with 11 bases between them. Looked up from germline, CDR1 is GTSNPN and CDR2 is SVGIG (reference sequence). CDR3 size: 13 residues. This CDR3 is CAWSGVEVGELFF. The CDR3 nucleotides read TGTGCCTGGAGTGGAGTTGAGGTTGGGGAGCTGTTTTTT.

The chain carries TRBV4-2 and TRBJ2-3; 12 bases match TRBD2. The germline V gene encodes CDR1 LGHNA and CDR2 YNFKEQ. The CDR3 length is 15 residues. Trimming took 4 bases from V and 3 from J; bases not matched to a gene: 2. The CDR3 DNA reads TGTGCCAGCAGCCTTGGGACTAGCGGGACAGATACGCAGTATTTT. This gives the protein CASSLGTSGTDTQYF.

This rearrangement joins TRBV7-2 to TRBJ2-1; TRBD1 is a possible D gene (5 bases). V lost 4 bases and J 7 bases, leaving 11 bases between the germline ends. The CDR3 runs 13 residues. From germline, CDR1 is SGHTA and CDR2 FQGNSA. CDR3 bases: TGTGCCAGCAGCTCCATTTCAGGGAATGAGCAGTTCTTC. The encoded protein is CASSSISGNEQFF. Combining the CDR3 with reference TRBV7-2 and TRBJ2-1 gives the whole variable domain GAGVSQSPSNKVTEKGKDVELRCDPISGHTALYWYRQSLGQGLEFLIYFQGNSAPDKSGLPSDRFSAERTGGSVSTLTIQRTQQEDSAVYLCASSSISGNEQFFGPGTRLTVL.

The V gene is TRBV25-1, the J gene TRBJ1-2; D is unresolved. The CDR3 runs 13 residues. From germline, CDR1 is MGHDK and CDR2 SYGVNS. Trimming removed 3 bases at V and 6 bases at J, with 11 bases between. CDR3 bases: TGTGCCAGCAGTGAGGGCAGTTGGCATGGCTACACCTTC. It encodes CASSEGSWHGYTF.

This sequence joins TRBV5-1 and TRBJ2-5; TRBD2 aligns across 11 bases. Trimming cost V 2 bases and J 2 bases; bases outside gene matches: 14. Germline CDR1 SGHRS, CDR2 YFSETQ. The CDR3 runs to 19 residues. In nucleotides, the CDR3 is TGCGCCAGCAGCTTAAACAGGGGGCTCACTAGCGGGGGACAAGAGACCCAGTACTTC. This encodes CASSLNRGLTSGGQETQYF.

The rearrangement joins TRBV5-6 to TRBJ2-5; TRBD2 aligns across 7 bases. The V gene's germline CDR1 is SGHDT and CDR2 YYEEEE. CDR3 length equals 16 residues. Trimming cost V 4 bases and J 0 bases; bases outside gene matches: 9. DNA for the CDR3: TGTGCCAGCAGCCCGGTCACTAGCGCCAACCAAGAGACCCAGTACTTC. Amino acid sequence: CASSPVTSANQETQYF.

This clone has more than one count but fewer than ten. A read error may account for a junction end that differs from germline. The chain joins TRBV10-3 to TRBJ1-2; 10 nucleotides align to TRBD1. CDR1 and CDR2 (germline): ENHRY, SYGVKD. The CDR3 has 12 amino acids. The CDR3 coding sequence is TGTGCCACCTACCCGGACAGGGGGACATACCCCTTC. This sequence encodes CATYPDRGTYPF.

The chain links TRBV30 to TRBJ2-7; tentatively, D is TRBD1 (6 bases). V was clipped by 0 bases and J by 2 bases, with 8 bases between them. Germline lookup yields CDR1 GTSNPN and CDR2 SVGIG (reference sequence). The CDR3 is 13 residues long. This chain's CDR3 is CAWSVGGTYEQYF. The CDR3 bases are TGTGCCTGGAGTGTAGGGGGAACCTACGAGCAGTACTTC. The full variable domain, its missing parts supplied by reference TRBV30 and TRBJ2-7, is SQTIHQWPATLVQPVGSPLSLECTVEGTSNPNLYWYRQAAGRGLQLLFYSVGIGQISSEVPQNLSASRPQDRQFILSSKKLLLSDSGFYLCAWSVGGTYEQYFGPGTRLTVT.